This T cell receptor (beta chain) was sequenced for a study of blood T cell repertoires in COVID-19. Study at large: Specimens from acute and convalescent COVID-19 originated in the United States, Italy and Spain. T cells, B-cell-depleted T cells, or PBMCs provided the cDNA or gDNA that served as material.

V gave up 2 bases and J gave up 9 bases, with 16 bases separating them. CDR1 and CDR2 from the germline V gene are SEHNR and FQNEAQ (reference sequence). The CDR3 length is 14 residues. Sequencing was performed with immunoSEQ multiplex PCR; in TCRdb, only in-frame clones are kept and a portion is missing. In the table there are 80,000 to 95,000 clones, roughly 80% of which are singletons. The specimen was peripheral blood. The chain carries TRBV7-9 and TRBJ1-1; D is ambiguous. This TCR derives from an elderly man with active or convalescent COVID-19. The chain's CDR3 is CASSLSSSGWKAFF. Written as DNA, the CDR3 is TGTGCCAGCAGCTTATCAAGTTCGGGGTGGAAAGCTTTCTTT.